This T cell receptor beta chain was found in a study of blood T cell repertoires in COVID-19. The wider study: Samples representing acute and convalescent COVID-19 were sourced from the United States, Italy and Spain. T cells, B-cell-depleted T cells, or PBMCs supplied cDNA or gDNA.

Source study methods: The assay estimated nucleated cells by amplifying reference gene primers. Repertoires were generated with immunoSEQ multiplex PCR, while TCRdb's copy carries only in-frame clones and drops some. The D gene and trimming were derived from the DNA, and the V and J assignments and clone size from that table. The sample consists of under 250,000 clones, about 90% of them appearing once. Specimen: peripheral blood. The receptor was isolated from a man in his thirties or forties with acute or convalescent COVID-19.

The CDR3 region has the DNA TGCGCCAGCAGCTTGGGGACAGGGGGAAGGGAAAAACTGTTTTTT. Translated, it gives CASSLGTGGREKLFF. The V gene is TRBV5-1, the J gene TRBJ1-4; TRBD1 aligns across 10 bases. Germline CDR1 SGHRS, CDR2 YFSETQ. There are 15 residues in the CDR3. V gave up 0 bases and J gave up 8 bases; unmatched junction bases: 4.